The 18 T cell receptor beta chains presented below share a single source sample, sequenced in a study of tumor-infiltrating lymphocytes in primary liver carcinoma. From unsorted bulk tissue weighing about 20-32 mg, DNA and RNA were co-extracted. Total RNA amounting to 500 ng was the source from which TCR beta cDNA was made with a constant-region primer. What produced the TCR beta libraries was three nested multiplex PCR rounds using slightly modified ARM-PCR. TRBV1-TRBV30 forward and Cbeta reverse primers drove the first two roughly 10-cycle rounds. TCRdb re-derived calls from the multiplex PCR reads in MiXCR, one entry per CDR3 protein. The top ten hold approximately 25% of the sample, which has tens of thousands of distinct CDR3 sequences, over 65% seen once. Input material: liver tumor tissue from sampling region 3. Subset meaning: tumor region T3, left-lateral pole. The source of these receptors is a man aged 35 to 55 with primary liver carcinoma and hepatitis B virus infection.

Turning to this clonotype: One junction end does not reproduce the germline sequence, and a read error may be involved. The chain joins TRBV2 to TRBJ2-2; tentatively, D is TRBD2 (6 bases). The CDR3 is made up of 12 amino acids. Germline assignment: CDR1 SNHLY and CDR2 FYNNEI. CDR3 DNA sequence: TGTGCCAGCAGTGAGAATCCCCGGGAGCTGTTATTT. It yields the protein CASSENPRELLF.

The chain employs TRBV4-1 and TRBJ2-7, with TRBD2 as a possible D gene (5 bases). CDR1 MGHRA and CDR2 YSYEKL come from the germline V gene. V dropped 7 bases and J dropped 5 bases, with 30 bases sitting between them. The CDR3 contains 18 residues. The CDR3 reads CASNLPSKRAEGMDEQYF. The CDR3 DNA is TGCGCCAGCAACCTCCCGTCCAAAAGGGCCGAGGGAATGGACGAGCAGTACTTC.

This chain uses TRBV6-2 or TRBV6-3 with TRBJ2-3, with TRBD2 as a possible D gene (5 bases). The CDR3 is made up of 18 amino acids. Per the germline V gene, CDR1 is MNHEY and CDR2 is SVGEGT. Trimming stripped 0 bases from V and 3 bases from J, with 19 bases between. The CDR3 DNA follows: TGTGCCAGCAGTTACTCGGTTGTCGGGGTTTCCGCGACAGATACGCAGTATTTT. It encodes CASSYSVVGVSATDTQYF.

Concerning this clonotype itself: One end of the junction does not line up with germline, which may come from a read error. The chain joins TRBV6-2 or TRBV6-3 to TRBJ2-7; TRBD1 aligns across 7 bases. The CDR3 consists of 14 residues. Germline V CDR1 and CDR2: MNHEY, SVGEGT. The CDR3 region is CTSSSGQSSYEQYF. The CDR3 DNA is TGCACCAGCAGTTCGGGACAGAGCTCCTACGAGCAGTACTTC.

This clonotype was detected ten times or more. The chain couples TRBV7-9 to TRBJ1-2; 7 nucleotides match TRBD1. The CDR3 has 17 residues. V was clipped by 2 bases and J by 7 bases; unmatched bases: 16. The V gene's germline CDR1 is SEHNR and CDR2 FQNEAQ (reference sequence). CDR3 residues: CASSLLQGTILRSGYTF. In nucleotides, the CDR3 is TGTGCCAGCAGCTTACTACAGGGGACGATATTGAGGTCTGGCTACACCTTC.

The V and J genes are TRBV29-1 and TRBJ2-2; 7 nucleotides agree with TRBD2. After removal of 5 bases from V and 7 bases from J, the junction contained 7 bases not matched to a gene. Per the germline V gene, CDR1 is SQVTM and CDR2 is ANQGSEA. The CDR3 is 13 amino acids. CDR3 loop: CSVWLAVYGELFF. CDR3 DNA: TGCAGCGTTTGGCTAGCGGTATACGGGGAGCTGTTTTTT.

About this clonotype: A much larger clone sits a single nucleotide away, making a read error possible. The V and J genes are TRBV7-9 and TRBJ2-6; D unclear. Germline V gene sequence: CDR1 SEHNR, CDR2 FQNEAQ (reference sequence). The CDR3 has 15 residues. The CDR3 reads CASNLAVSGANVLTF. The CDR3 nucleotides are TGTGCCAGCAACTTAGCCGTCTCTGGGGCCAACGTCCTGACTTTC.

V and J are TRBV29-1 and TRBJ2-1; no clear D gene. CDR3 length equals 12 residues. V was clipped by 4 bases and J by 7 bases, with 11 bases between them. Germline V lookup: CDR1 SQVTM, CDR2 ANQGSEA. DNA for the CDR3: TGCAGCGTTGGGTTGAGCCTGAATGAGCAGTTCTTC. Amino acid sequence: CSVGLSLNEQFF.

This clonotype turned up a few times. CDR3 sequence reads: CSAKREGWETQYF. DNA for the CDR3: TGCAGTGCTAAACGGGAGGGCTGGGAGACCCAGTACTTC. The V and J genes are TRBV20-1 and TRBJ2-5; 8 bases are a match to TRBD2. The CDR3 runs to 13 residues. Per germline, CDR1 DFQATT and CDR2 SNEGSKA (reference sequence). The V segment lost 4 bases and the J segment 5 bases; nucleotides outside the gene matches: 6.

To note about this clonotype: A junction boundary mismatches the germline segment, possibly from a read error. The V gene is TRBV4-1, the J gene TRBJ2-1; no reliable D call. The CDR3 runs to 16 residues. In germline, CDR1 is MGHRA, CDR2 YSYEKL. CDR3 region: CASSPQGRSSYNGQFF. In nucleotides, the CDR3 is TGCGCCAGCAGCCCCCAAGGGCGCAGCTCCTACAATGGGCAGTTCTTC.

Details on this clonotype: One end of the junction fails to match germline, which may point to a read error. This chain joins TRBV10-3 and TRBJ2-5, with 9 positions matching TRBD1. CDR3 size: 14 residues. Germline V gives CDR1 ENHRY, CDR2 SYGVKD. The CDR3 spells CAIKGQGPQETKYF. The DNA of the CDR3 is TGTGCCATCAAGGGACAGGGACCCCAAGAGACCAAGTACTTT.

With regard to this clonotype: A read error may account for a junction end that differs from germline. The chain uses TRBV4-1 and TRBJ2-6; maybe TRBD1 (5 bases). The CDR3 totals 17 residues. The germline gives CDR1 MGHRA, CDR2 YSYEKL. CDR3 sequence reads: CPSSQLQEATGANVLAF. The CDR3 DNA follows: TGCCCCAGCAGCCAGCTACAAGAGGCTACTGGGGCCAACGTCCTGGCTTTC.

This clonotype was picked up many times. The chain's CDR3 is CASSPNRVPDEQYF. In DNA form, the CDR3 reads TGTGCCAGCAGCCCAAACAGGGTTCCCGACGAGCAGTACTTC. V gene TRBV7-9 combines with J gene TRBJ2-7; D perhaps matches TRBD1 (6 bases). The germline gives CDR1 SEHNR, CDR2 FQNEAQ (reference sequence). The CDR3 is 14 amino acids. Trimming removed 5 bases at V and 5 bases at J, with 16 bases between.

Concerning this clonotype itself: Mismatch with germline at one junction end may stem from a read error. The rearrangement uses TRBV2 and TRBJ2-3; no clear D. CDR1 SNHLY and CDR2 FYNNEI come from the germline V gene. The CDR3 is made up of 13 amino acids. CDR3 protein: CDSSAQETDTQYF. DNA for the CDR3: TGTGACAGCAGTGCCCAGGAGACAGATACGCAGTATTTT.

The count of this clonotype is one. The J gene is TRBJ2-2, the V gene TRBV23-1; 10 nucleotides align to TRBD1. TRBV23-1 is classed as an ORF, of uncertain function. Trimming cost V 4 bases and J 7 bases; bases outside gene matches: 9. The CDR3 is 16 residues long. CDR3 sequence reads: CASSRLSDRGFGELFF. CDR3 DNA: TGCGCCAGCAGTCGACTCTCGGACAGGGGGTTCGGGGAGCTGTTTTTT.

This clonotype was recorded many times. The chain recombines TRBV28 with TRBJ1-5; no firm D call. From germline, CDR1 is MDHEN and CDR2 SYDVKM. V lost 6 bases, J lost 0 bases, and 15 bases lay in between. This CDR3 is built from 16 residues. The CDR3 is CASRLPGSYSNQPQHF. CDR3 nucleotides: TGTGCCAGCAGATTACCCGGGAGCTATAGCAATCAGCCCCAGCATTTT.

J is TRBJ2-1 and V is TRBV10-2; perhaps TRBD2 as D (6 bases). The CDR3 has 16 amino acids. Looked up from germline, CDR1 is WSHSY and CDR2 is SAAADI. In DNA, the CDR3 is TGCGCAACCAGTCTCACTACCGGGAGATCCTACAATGAGCAGTTCTTC. Translated: CATSLTTGRSYNEQFF.

Details on this clonotype: Since a much larger clone is just one base distant, this may be a read error. This chain uses TRBV28 with TRBJ2-7; 7 bases agree with TRBD1. CDR1 and CDR2 (germline): MDHEN, SYDVKM. The CDR3 consists of 15 residues. Here the CDR3 DNA reads TGTCCCAGCAGGCCACAGGGGTCGGGGACCTACGAGCAGTACTTC. It codes for CPSRPQGSGTYEQYF.